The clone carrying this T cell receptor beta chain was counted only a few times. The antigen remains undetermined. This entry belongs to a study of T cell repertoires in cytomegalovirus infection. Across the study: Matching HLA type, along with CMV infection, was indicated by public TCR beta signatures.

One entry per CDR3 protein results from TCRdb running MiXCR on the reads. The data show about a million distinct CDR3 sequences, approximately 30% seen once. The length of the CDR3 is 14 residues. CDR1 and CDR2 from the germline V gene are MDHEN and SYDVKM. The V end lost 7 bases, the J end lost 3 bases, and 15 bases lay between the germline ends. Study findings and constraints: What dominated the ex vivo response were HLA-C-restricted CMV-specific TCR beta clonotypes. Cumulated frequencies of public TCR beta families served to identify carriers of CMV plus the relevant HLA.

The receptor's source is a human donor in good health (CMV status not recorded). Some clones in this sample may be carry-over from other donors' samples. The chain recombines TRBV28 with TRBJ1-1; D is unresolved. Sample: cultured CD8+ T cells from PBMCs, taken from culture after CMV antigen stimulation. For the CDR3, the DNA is TGTGCCAGCATGCCCCCGGTCATCTACACTGAAGCTTTCTTT. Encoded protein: CASMPPVIYTEAFF.